The present entry profiles one T cell receptor (beta chain) with its context. The antigen remains unidentified. Using its own MiXCR run on the reads, TCRdb lists one record per CDR3 protein. The sample shows fewer than 250,000 distinct CDR3 sequences, roughly 23% of them seen only once. Germline V CDR1 and CDR2: LNHDA, SQIVND (reference sequence). CDR3 size: 13 residues. The V and J ends lost 5 bases and 5 bases respectively, with 12 bases between them. These data come from a study of T cell repertoires in cytomegalovirus infection. Study details: Carrying CMV and the relevant HLA type showed in public TCR beta signatures.

Overall study results and limits: People with CMV and the relevant HLA were identified by cumulative public TCR beta family frequency. Ex vivo, HLA-C-restricted CMV-specific TCR beta clonotypes prevailed over the rest of the response.

The TCR originated in a human donor in good health (CMV status not recorded). Some clones in this sample may be carry-over from other donors' samples. Sequencing was performed on CD8+ T cells from PBMCs. V is TRBV19 and J is TRBJ2-5, with a possible D match to TRBD2 (5 bases). CDR3 DNA: TGTGCCAGTAGTCTTCGACTAACCGAGACCCAGTACTTC. The encoded protein is CASSLRLTETQYF.